The source of this T cell receptor beta chain is a study of T-cell reconstitution after alpha-beta-depleted transplantation in children. Study-wide results and limits: Some patients' high day-60 TCRbeta diversity was attributed to recipient cells surviving conditioning.

The TCRbeta library was prepared with unique molecular identifiers. TCRdb processed the PCR reads anew with MiXCR; each CDR3 protein has one entry. The profile shows 200,000 to 250,000 distinct CDR3 sequences, 7.5% to 9.5% of them singletons. Germline V gives CDR1 SNHLY, CDR2 FYNNEI. The ends were cut back, 6 bases at V and 1 base at J, with 9 bases in the middle. This CDR3 has 13 amino acids. This clonotype occurred a few times. Its antigen remains unknown. A single base separates this from a much larger clone, so it may be a read error. The sequencing here drew on PBMCs, mostly from graft donor cells, taken 180 days after TCRalphabeta/CD19-depleted stem cell transplant. This clonotype was obtained from a male patient under 18 who had a stem cell transplant for acute lymphoblastic leukemia, so the T cells may come from the graft donor. V gene TRBV2 combines with J gene TRBJ2-5; D unclear. CDR3 DNA: TGTGCCAGCAGACGGGTGGCCCAAGAGACCCAGTACTTC. Translating it yields CASRRVAQETQYF. The variable domain in full, completed from reference TRBV2 and TRBJ2-5, reads EPEVTQTPSHQVTQMGQEVILRCVPISNHLYFYWYRQILGQKVEFLVSFYNNEISEKSEIFDDQFSVERPDGSNFTLKIRSTKLEDSAMYFCASRRVAQETQYFGPGTRLLVL.